The 3 T cell receptor beta chains listed next were all sequenced from one sample in a study of blood T cell repertoires in COVID-19. Generated by immunoSEQ multiplex PCR, the TCRdb table keeps only in-frame clones and is missing some. The repertoire consists of roughly 40,000 clones, with around 88% occurring once and the leading ten covering 3.7%. The specimen sequenced was peripheral blood. These receptors all stem from a human donor in a cohort sampled during active COVID-19.

The sample holds a few counts of this clone. V gene TRBV7-9 combines with J gene TRBJ1-4, with unresolved D. CDR1 is SEHNR, CDR2 FQNEAQ, per germline (reference sequence). With 4 bases removed from V and 8 bases from J, the gap between germline ends came to 20 bases. The CDR3 has 16 residues. CDR3 bases: TGTGCCAGCAGCTCGCCCAGCGCGGGTTCCGAAGAAAAACTGTTTTTT. Encoded protein: CASSSPSAGSEEKLFF.

This clone showed up just once. J is TRBJ1-2 and V is TRBV7-9; the D gene is possibly TRBD1 (6 bases). The CDR3 totals 14 residues. Germline-derived CDR1 and CDR2 are SEHNR and FQNEAQ (reference sequence). Trimming stripped 5 bases from V and 8 bases from J, with 18 bases between. This CDR3 reads CASSIITGSKGYTF. For the CDR3, the DNA is TGTGCCAGCAGCATTATAACAGGGTCGAAAGGCTACACCTTC.

V usage is TRBV21-1 and J usage is TRBJ1-1. TRBV21-1 is a pseudogene locus. The CDR3 sequence is 15 residues long. CDR3 in DNA: TGTGCCAGCTCTGGAAGGACTACGTTGAACACTGAAGCTTTCTTT. Translated: CASSGRTTLNTEAFF.